This entry lists 2 T cell receptor beta chains sequenced from one sample in a study of cytomegalovirus exposure and HLA in healthy donors (dated by TCRdb to about 2017). Library creation used the immunoSEQ multiplex PCR assay. For the multiplex PCR, a mixture combining 60 forward primers for TCR Vbeta segments and 13 reverse primers for TCR Jbeta segments was used. Imported from immuneACCESS, the table was reduced by TCRdb to in-frame sequences with V and J called. These copies leave out some clones; in studies compared against another copy, an unresolved V gene accounts for under half, and the cause of the remainder is not known. Across this sample there are some 210,000 clones, with 75% to 80% seen only once. The ten largest clones add up to 2% to 2.5% of the sample. The sequenced sample consisted of PBMCs. All receptors derive from a woman in her thirties in good health and CMV-seropositive.

The rearrangement joins TRBV4-2 to TRBJ1-1; D gene unclear. Trimming took 4 bases from V and 0 from J, leaving 12 bases between them. CDR3 length: 15 residues. Germline assignment: CDR1 LGHNA and CDR2 YNFKEQ. DNA of the CDR3: TGTGCCAGCAGCCGCAGGATTATCATGAACACTGAAGCTTTCTTT. Translation gives CASSRRIIMNTEAFF.

This clone appeared once. At the DNA level, this CDR3 is encoded by other sequences in the same sample as well. The chain carries TRBV6-5 and TRBJ2-7, with TRBD1 identical over 10 bases. Trimming took 6 bases from V and 3 from J; bases not matched to a gene: 2. The germline gives CDR1 MNHEY, CDR2 SVGAGI. CDR3 length: 13 residues. CDR3 sequence (DNA): TGTGCCAGCAGGAGGGACAGGGGCTACGAGCAGTACTTC. Translated, it gives CASRRDRGYEQYF.